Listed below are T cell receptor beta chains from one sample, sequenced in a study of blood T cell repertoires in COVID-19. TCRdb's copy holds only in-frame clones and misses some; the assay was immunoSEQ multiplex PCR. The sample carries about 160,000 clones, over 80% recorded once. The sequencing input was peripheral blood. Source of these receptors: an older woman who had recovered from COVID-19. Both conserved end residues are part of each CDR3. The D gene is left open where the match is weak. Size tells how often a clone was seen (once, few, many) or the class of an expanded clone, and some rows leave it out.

TGTGCCAGCAGCGCAACTAGCGGGGGGTTTAATGAGCAGTTCTTC | CASSATSGGFNEQFF | TRBV7-8 | 15 | . | TRBD2 | TRBJ2-1
TGTGCCAGTAGTAGCTTCCGGGACAGGGTTGATGAAGCTTTCTTT | CASSSFRDRVDEAFF | TRBV19 | 15 | . | TRBD1 | TRBJ1-1
TGCGCCAGCAGCTTAACGGCAGGACAAGAGACCCAGTACTTC | CASSLTAGQETQYF | TRBV5-1 | 14 | . | . | TRBJ2-5
TGTGCCAGCAGTTACAGCTGGGGCACCAATCAGCCCCAGCATTTT | CASSYSWGTNQPQHF | TRBV6-5 | 15 | once | . | TRBJ1-5
TGTGCCAGCAGCTTCCCCCGGGACAGCCACAACTATGGCTACACCTTC | CASSFPRDSHNYGYTF | TRBV5-6 | 16 | . | TRBD1 | TRBJ1-2
TGTGCCAGCAGCGTAGTAAGCGGGGGGGCGGATACGCAGTATTTT | CASSVVSGGADTQYF | TRBV9 | 15 | . | TRBD2 | TRBJ2-3
TGTGCCTGGAGTGTAAGCTGGGGTAGCGCTGGGGCCAACGTCCTGACTTTC | CAWSVSWGSAGANVLTF | TRBV30 | 17 | once | . | TRBJ2-6
TGTGCCAGCAGCTTGACCGTGAGGAGTGGCTACACCTTC | CASSLTVRSGYTF | TRBV6-5 | 13 | . | . | TRBJ1-2
TGTGCCAGCAGCTTGAGGCCACCACGACCGGGACACCCGAGCTCCTACGAGCAGTACTTC | CASSLRPPRPGHPSSYEQYF | TRBV7-6 | 20 | once | . | TRBJ2-7
TGCAGCGTCGTCTCCGGGAGAACCGAGCAGTTCTTC | CSVVSGRTEQFF | TRBV29-1 | 12 | . | . | TRBJ2-1
TGTGCCAGCAGTCTCCTCCCCCCACGGGAGACCCAGTACTTC | CASSLLPPRETQYF | TRBV28 | 14 | . | . | TRBJ2-5
TGTGCCAGCTCACTCCGGCGGGACCCTAATGAAAAACTGTTTTTT | CASSLRRDPNEKLFF | TRBV18 | 15 | once | . | TRBJ1-4
TGTGCCAGCAGCCGGGACAGGGTTTCTCATGAGCAGTTCTTC | CASSRDRVSHEQFF | TRBV7-8 | 14 | . | TRBD1 | TRBJ2-1
TGTGCCAGCAGTCGCTTAGGGGGGGCTAATGAAAAACTGTTTTTT | CASSRLGGANEKLFF | TRBV27 | 15 | . | . | TRBJ1-4
TGTGCCAGCAGCTTAATGTCTGATACGCAGTATTTT | CASSLMSDTQYF | TRBV7-3 | 12 | . | . | TRBJ2-3
TGTGCCAGCAGCTCCTACAGGGGAGAGACCCAGTACTTC | CASSSYRGETQYF | TRBV7-8 | 13 | few | TRBD1 | TRBJ2-5
TGTGCCAGCTCACCAATGGACAGGGCACGGTCACCCCTCCACTTT | CASSPMDRARSPLHF | TRBV18 | 15 | few | TRBD1 | TRBJ1-6
TGTGCCAGCAGCCAAGGAGGTGCATCATCTGAGCAGTTCTTC | CASSQGGASSEQFF | TRBV3-1/TRBV3-2 | 14 | . | . | TRBJ2-1
TGCGCCAGCAGCCCTCGGACTAGCGCCAAAAACATTCAGTACTTC | CASSPRTSAKNIQYF | TRBV4-1 | 15 | few | TRBD2 | TRBJ2-4
TGTGCCAGCAGCCAAACAGGGACAAACATTCAGTACTTC | CASSQTGTNIQYF | TRBV3-1/TRBV3-2 | 13 | . | . | TRBJ2-4
TGTGCCATCAGTGTAGCGGGGGGGCCTGGGAATGAGCAGTTCTTC | CAISVAGGPGNEQFF | TRBV10-3 | 15 | few | TRBD2 | TRBJ2-1
TGTGCCAGCAGCTCCTGGGGGCGGGGGGGCCCCGGCACCGGGGAGCTGTTTTTT | CASSSWGRGGPGTGELFF | TRBV3-1/TRBV3-2 | 18 | . | TRBD2 | TRBJ2-2
TGTGCCAGCAGCTTAGCGACTAGCGTATGGTACGAGCAGTACTTC | CASSLATSVWYEQYF | TRBV7-9 | 15 | . | TRBD2 | TRBJ2-7
TGTGCCAGCAGCCTTAGGGGGGGCTACGAGCAGTACTTC | CASSLRGGYEQYF | TRBV3-1/TRBV3-2 | 13 | few | . | TRBJ2-7
TGTGCCAGCAGTTTAGAGGGTCAGCCCCAGCATTTT | CASSLEGQPQHF | TRBV28 | 12 | . | . | TRBJ1-5
TGTGCCACCAGCAGAGACGGGGGTTCCTCCTACGAGCAGTACTTC | CATSRDGGSSYEQYF | TRBV15 | 15 | . | . | TRBJ2-7
TGTGCCAGCAGCCAAGATCAGAGGAGACCCTATGGAAACACCATATATTTT | CASSQDQRRPYGNTIYF | TRBV3-1/TRBV3-2 | 17 | . | . | TRBJ1-3
TGCGCCAGCAGCCAGGCGGGACTAGCGGGAAACACCGGGGAGCTGTTTTTT | CASSQAGLAGNTGELFF | TRBV4-1 | 17 | . | TRBD2 | TRBJ2-2
TGTGCCAGCAGTTGGTTAGTTGAGCAGTTCTTC | CASSWLVEQFF | TRBV2 | 11 | . | . | TRBJ2-1
TGTGCCAGCAGTTTAGGGTACATCTCCGAGCAGTACTTC | CASSLGYISEQYF | TRBV12-3/TRBV12-4 | 13 | once | . | TRBJ2-7
TGTGCCAGCAGACAGGGGGCGGCCGGGGAGCTGTTTTTT | CASRQGAAGELFF | TRBV12-3/TRBV12-4 | 13 | few | TRBD1 | TRBJ2-2
TGTGCCAGCAGCCCCGACGGGGTATCAGGCGAGCAGTACTTC | CASSPDGVSGEQYF | TRBV28 | 14 | . | . | TRBJ2-7
TGTGCCATCGGAGGGGAAGGTGAAGCTTTCTTT | CAIGGEGEAFF | TRBV10-3 | 11 | . | . | TRBJ1-1
TGTGCCAGCAGCGAGGGGGGGGACTATGGCTACACCTTC | CASSEGGDYGYTF | TRBV7-6 | 13 | . | . | TRBJ1-2
TGTGCCAGCAGGGGGCTAGGAGGAAACACCATATATTTT | CASRGLGGNTIYF | TRBV6-5 | 13 | . | . | TRBJ1-3
TGCGCCAGCAGCCGCGGGACAGGAGGCTATGGCTACACCTTC | CASSRGTGGYGYTF | TRBV4-3 | 14 | . | TRBD1 | TRBJ1-2
TGTGCCAGCAGTTCCCTCGGGCAGCCCCAGCATTTT | CASSSLGQPQHF | TRBV6-6 | 12 | . | . | TRBJ1-5
TGTGCCAGCAGTTGGGACATCAATCAGCCCCAGCATTTT | CASSWDINQPQHF | TRBV6-2/TRBV6-3 | 13 | . | . | TRBJ1-5
TGTGCCAGCAGTTTATCGCCCAGTCCGTCGACCCAGTACTTC | CASSLSPSPSTQYF | TRBV27 | 14 | . | . | TRBJ2-5
TGTGCCAGTACCTCACTCAGGGGGGAAAACTCTGGAAACACCATATATTTT | CASTSLRGENSGNTIYF | TRBV19 | 17 | . | TRBD1 | TRBJ1-3
TGTGCCAGCAGCGAAATACAGGGGTTCGGGGAAAAACTGTTTTTT | CASSEIQGFGEKLFF | TRBV3-1/TRBV3-2 | 15 | . | TRBD1 | TRBJ1-4
TGTGTGGCGGGGGCGCCTCTGGGTTCACCCCTCCACTTT | CVAGAPLGSPLHF | TRBV3-1/TRBV3-2 | 13 | . | . | TRBJ1-6
TGTGCCAGCAGCGTAGGAGGTCGTGAGGGAGATACGCAGTATTTT | CASSVGGREGDTQYF | TRBV9 | 15 | . | . | TRBJ2-3
TGTGCCACCAGTGAATCCCCCGGGACAGGTAACACCGGGGAGCTGTTTTTT | CATSESPGTGNTGELFF | TRBV24-1 | 17 | . | TRBD1 | TRBJ2-2
TGTGCCAGTAGGACCATCGGACTAGCGGGGGATTACGAGCAGTACTTC | CASRTIGLAGDYEQYF | TRBV19 | 16 | . | TRBD2 | TRBJ2-7
TGTGCCAGCAGCTTGGCTGGACTAGCGCAGAACACCGGGGAGCTGTTTTTT | CASSLAGLAQNTGELFF | TRBV5-8 | 17 | once | TRBD2 | TRBJ2-2
TGTGCCAGCAGTCCGGACAGTGGCACAGATACGCAGTATTTT | CASSPDSGTDTQYF | TRBV5-4 | 14 | . | . | TRBJ2-3
TGTGCCAGCTCTGGGACAGGCATTTCACCCCTCCACTTT | CASSGTGISPLHF | TRBV6-6 | 13 | . | TRBD1 | TRBJ1-6
TGCAGCCTCGGCCAGCAGGGAGAGACCCAGTACTTC | CSLGQQGETQYF | TRBV29-1 | 12 | . | . | TRBJ2-5
TGCGCCAGCAGGATTACACTAGCGGGGGGGCCCGACGATACGCAGTATTTT | CASRITLAGGPDDTQYF | TRBV4-1 | 17 | . | TRBD2 | TRBJ2-3